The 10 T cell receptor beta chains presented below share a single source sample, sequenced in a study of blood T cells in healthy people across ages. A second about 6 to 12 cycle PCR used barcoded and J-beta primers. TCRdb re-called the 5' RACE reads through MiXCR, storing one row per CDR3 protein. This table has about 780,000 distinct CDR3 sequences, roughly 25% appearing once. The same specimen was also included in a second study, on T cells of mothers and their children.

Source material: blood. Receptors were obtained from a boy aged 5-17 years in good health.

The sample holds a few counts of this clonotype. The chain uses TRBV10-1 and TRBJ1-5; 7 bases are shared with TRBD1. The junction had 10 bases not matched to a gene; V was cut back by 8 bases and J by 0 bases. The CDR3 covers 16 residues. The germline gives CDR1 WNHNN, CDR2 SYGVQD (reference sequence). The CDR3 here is CASREGAPHSNQPQHF. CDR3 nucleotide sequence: TGCGCCAGCCGGGAGGGGGCACCCCATAGCAATCAGCCCCAGCATTTT.

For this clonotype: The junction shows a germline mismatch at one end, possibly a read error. CDR3 sequence: CAWSRDGTGKLFF. DNA for the CDR3: TGTGCCTGGAGCAGGGACGGCACCGGGAAGCTGTTTTTT. This chain links TRBV30 with TRBJ2-2; the D call may be TRBD1 or TRBD2 (5 bases each). The CDR3 consists of 13 residues. Germline CDR1 GTSNPN, CDR2 SVGIG (reference sequence).

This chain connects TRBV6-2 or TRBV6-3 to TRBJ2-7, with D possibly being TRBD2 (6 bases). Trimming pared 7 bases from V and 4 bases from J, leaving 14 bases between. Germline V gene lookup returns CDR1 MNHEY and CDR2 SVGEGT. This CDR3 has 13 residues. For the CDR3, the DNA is TGTGCCAGCAACGTGGCGGGGCGGTACGAGCAGTACTTC. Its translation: CASNVAGRYEQYF.

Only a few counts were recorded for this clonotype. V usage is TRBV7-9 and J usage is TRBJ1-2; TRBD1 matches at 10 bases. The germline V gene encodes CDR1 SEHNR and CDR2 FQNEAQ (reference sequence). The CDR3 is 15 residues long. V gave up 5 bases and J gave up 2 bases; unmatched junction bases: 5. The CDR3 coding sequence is TGTGCCAGCAGCGAAGGGGGACAGGGGAACTATGGCTACACCTTC. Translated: CASSEGGQGNYGYTF.

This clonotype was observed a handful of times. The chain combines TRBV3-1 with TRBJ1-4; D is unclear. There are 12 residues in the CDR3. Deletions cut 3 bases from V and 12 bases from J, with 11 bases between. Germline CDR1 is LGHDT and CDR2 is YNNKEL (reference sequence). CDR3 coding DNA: TGTGCCAGCAGCCATCGCCCGCCCGAACTGTTTTTT. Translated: CASSHRPPELFF.

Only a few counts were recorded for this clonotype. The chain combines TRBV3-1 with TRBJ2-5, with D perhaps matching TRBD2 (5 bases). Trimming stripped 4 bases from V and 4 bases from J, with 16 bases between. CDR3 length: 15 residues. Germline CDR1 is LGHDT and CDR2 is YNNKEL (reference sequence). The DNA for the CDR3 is TGTGCCAGCAGCCTCCAACCCCAGCGGAGAGAGACCCAGTACTTC. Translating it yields CASSLQPQRRETQYF.

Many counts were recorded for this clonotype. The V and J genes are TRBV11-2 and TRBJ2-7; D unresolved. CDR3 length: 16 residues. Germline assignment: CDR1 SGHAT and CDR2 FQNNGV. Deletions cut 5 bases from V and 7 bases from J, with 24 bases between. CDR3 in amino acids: CASSPLRFGSKEEQYF. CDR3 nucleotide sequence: TGTGCCAGCAGCCCGCTTAGGTTCGGGTCTAAGGAAGAGCAGTACTTC.

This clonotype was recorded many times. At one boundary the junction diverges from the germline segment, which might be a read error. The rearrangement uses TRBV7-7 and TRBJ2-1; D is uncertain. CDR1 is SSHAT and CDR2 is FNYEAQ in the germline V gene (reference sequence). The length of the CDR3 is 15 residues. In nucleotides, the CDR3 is TGTGCTAGCAGCTTAGCTCCTAGTTGGGCTAATGAGCAGTTCTTC. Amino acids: CASSLAPSWANEQFF.

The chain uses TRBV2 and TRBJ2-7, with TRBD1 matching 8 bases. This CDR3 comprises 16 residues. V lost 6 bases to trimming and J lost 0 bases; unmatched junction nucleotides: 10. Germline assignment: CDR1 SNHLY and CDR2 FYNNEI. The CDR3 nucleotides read TGTGCCAGCAGGACCTTTCGACAGGGGAGCTCCTACGAGCAGTACTTC. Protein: CASRTFRQGSSYEQYF.

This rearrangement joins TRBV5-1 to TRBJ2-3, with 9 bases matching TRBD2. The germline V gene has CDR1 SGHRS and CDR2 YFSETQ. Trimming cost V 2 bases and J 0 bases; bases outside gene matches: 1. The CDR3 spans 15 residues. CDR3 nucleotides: TGCGCCAGCAGCTTCGGACTAGCGAGCACAGATACGCAGTATTTT. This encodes CASSFGLASTDTQYF.